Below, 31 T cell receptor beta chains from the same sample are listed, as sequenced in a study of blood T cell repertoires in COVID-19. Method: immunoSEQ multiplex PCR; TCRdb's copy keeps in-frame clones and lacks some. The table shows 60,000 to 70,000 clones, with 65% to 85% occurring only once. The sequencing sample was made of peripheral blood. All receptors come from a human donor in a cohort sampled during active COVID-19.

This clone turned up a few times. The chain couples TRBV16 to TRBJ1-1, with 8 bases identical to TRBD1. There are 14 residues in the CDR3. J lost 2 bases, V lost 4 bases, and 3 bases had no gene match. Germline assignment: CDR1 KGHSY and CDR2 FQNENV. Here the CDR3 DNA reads TGTGCCAGCAGCCTCAGGGGGCACAACACTGAAGCTTTCTTT. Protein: CASSLRGHNTEAFF.

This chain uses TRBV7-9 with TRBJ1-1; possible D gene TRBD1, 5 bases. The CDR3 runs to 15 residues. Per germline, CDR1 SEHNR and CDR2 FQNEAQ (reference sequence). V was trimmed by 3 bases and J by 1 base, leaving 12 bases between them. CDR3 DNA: TGTGCCAGCAGCTTGTTAGGGGCTAAGAACACTGAAGCTTTCTTT. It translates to CASSLLGAKNTEAFF.

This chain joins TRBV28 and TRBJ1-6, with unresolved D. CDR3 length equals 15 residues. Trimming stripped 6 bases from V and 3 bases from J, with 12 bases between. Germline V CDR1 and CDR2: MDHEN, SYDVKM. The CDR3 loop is CASSPTRDYNSPLHF. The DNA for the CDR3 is TGTGCCAGCAGCCCAACTCGGGACTATAATTCACCCCTCCACTTT. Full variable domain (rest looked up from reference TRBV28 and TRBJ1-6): DVKVTQSSRYLVKRTGEKVFLECVQDMDHENMFWYRQDPGLGLRLIYFSYDVKMKEKGDIPEGYSVSREKKERFSLILESASTNQTSMYLCASSPTRDYNSPLHFGNGTRLTVT.

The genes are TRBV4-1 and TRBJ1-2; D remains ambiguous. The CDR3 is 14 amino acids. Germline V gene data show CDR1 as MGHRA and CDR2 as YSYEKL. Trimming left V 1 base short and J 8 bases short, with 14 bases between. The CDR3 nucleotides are TGCGCCAGCAGCCAAGTTTCTAAACTTCTGGGCTACACCTTC. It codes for CASSQVSKLLGYTF.

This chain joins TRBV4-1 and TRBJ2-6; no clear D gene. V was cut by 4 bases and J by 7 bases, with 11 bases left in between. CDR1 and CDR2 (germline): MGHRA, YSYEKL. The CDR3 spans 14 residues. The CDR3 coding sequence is TGCGCCAGCAGCCCGCGACATTCCGCCAACGTCCTGACTTTC. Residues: CASSPRHSANVLTF.

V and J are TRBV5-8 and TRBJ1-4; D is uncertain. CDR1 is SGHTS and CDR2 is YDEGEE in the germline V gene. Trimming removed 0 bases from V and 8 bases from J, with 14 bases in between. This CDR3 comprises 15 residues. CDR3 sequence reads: CASSLGARIGEKLFF. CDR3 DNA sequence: TGTGCCAGCAGCTTGGGGGCCAGGATAGGAGAAAAACTGTTTTTT.

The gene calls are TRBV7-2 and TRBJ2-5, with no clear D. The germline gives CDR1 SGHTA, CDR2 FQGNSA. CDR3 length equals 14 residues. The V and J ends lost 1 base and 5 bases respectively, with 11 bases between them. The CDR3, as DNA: TGTGCCAGCAGCTTAGAGTCTAGTCTGGAGACCCAGTACTTC. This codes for CASSLESSLETQYF.

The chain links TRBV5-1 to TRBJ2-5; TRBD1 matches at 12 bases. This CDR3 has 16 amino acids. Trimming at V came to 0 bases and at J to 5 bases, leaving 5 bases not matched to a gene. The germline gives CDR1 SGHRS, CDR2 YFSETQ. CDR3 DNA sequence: TGCGCCAGCAGCTTGGAGGGACAGGGGGCAGTTGAGACCCAGTACTTC. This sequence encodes CASSLEGQGAVETQYF.

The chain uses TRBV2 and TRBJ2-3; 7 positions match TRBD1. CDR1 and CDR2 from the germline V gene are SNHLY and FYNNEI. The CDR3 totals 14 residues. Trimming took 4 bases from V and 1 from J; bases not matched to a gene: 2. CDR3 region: CASSVTGGTDTQYF. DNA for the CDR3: TGTGCCAGCAGTGTCACAGGGGGCACAGATACGCAGTATTTT.

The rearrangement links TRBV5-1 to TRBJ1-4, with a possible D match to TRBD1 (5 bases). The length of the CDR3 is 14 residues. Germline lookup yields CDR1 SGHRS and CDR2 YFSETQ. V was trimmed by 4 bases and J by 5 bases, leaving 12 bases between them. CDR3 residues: CASSAGPQNEKLFF. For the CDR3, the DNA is TGCGCCAGCAGCGCGGGGCCCCAAAATGAAAAACTGTTTTTT.

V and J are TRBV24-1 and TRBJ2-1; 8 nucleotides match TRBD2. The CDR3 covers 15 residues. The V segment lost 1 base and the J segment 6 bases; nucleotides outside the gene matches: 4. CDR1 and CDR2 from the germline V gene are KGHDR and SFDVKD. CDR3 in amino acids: CATSDLWAGGNEQFF. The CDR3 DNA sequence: TGTGCCACCAGTGATTTATGGGCGGGGGGCAATGAGCAGTTCTTC.

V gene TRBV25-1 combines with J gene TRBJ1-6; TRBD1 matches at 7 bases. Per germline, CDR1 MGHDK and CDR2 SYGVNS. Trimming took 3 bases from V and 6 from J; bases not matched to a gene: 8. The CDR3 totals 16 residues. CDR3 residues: CASSDLRQGSNSPLHF. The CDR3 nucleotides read TGTGCCAGCAGTGACCTCAGACAGGGCTCTAATTCACCCCTCCACTTT.

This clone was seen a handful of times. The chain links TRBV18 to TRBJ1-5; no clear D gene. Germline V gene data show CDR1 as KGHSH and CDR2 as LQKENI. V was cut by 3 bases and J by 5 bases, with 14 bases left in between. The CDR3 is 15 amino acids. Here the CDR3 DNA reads TGTGCCAGCTCACCCTTACGAGTCTTGGATCAGCCCCAGCATTTT. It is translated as CASSPLRVLDQPQHF.

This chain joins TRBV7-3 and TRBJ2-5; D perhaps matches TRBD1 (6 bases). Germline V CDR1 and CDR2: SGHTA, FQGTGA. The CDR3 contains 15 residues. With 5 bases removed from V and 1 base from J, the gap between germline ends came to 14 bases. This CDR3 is CASSRKTGIQETQYF. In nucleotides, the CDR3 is TGTGCCAGCAGCAGGAAGACAGGAATCCAAGAGACCCAGTACTTC.

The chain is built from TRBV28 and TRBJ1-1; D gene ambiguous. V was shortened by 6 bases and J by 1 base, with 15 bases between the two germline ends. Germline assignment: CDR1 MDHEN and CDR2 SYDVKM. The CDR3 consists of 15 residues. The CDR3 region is CASSPTSLRNTEAFF. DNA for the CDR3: TGTGCCAGCAGCCCAACGTCTCTAAGGAACACTGAAGCTTTCTTT.

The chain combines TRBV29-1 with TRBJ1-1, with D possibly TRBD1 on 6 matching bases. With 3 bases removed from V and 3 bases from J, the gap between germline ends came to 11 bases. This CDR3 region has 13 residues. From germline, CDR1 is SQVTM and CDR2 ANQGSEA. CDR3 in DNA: TGCAGCGTTGAGGGGGCGCGGGACACTGAAGCTTTCTTT. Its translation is CSVEGARDTEAFF.

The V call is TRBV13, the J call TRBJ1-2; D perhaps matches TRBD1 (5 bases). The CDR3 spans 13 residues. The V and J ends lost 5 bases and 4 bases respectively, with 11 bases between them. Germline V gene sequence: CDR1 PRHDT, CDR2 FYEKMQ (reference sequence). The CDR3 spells CASSLWTTYGYTF. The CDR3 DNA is TGTGCCAGCAGCCTTTGGACAACCTATGGCTACACCTTC. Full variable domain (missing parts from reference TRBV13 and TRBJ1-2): AAGVIQSPRHLIKEKRETATLKCYPIPRHDTVYWYQQGPGQDPQFLISFYEKMQSDKGSIPDRFSAQQFSDYHSELNMSSLELGDSALYFCASSLWTTYGYTFGSGTRLTVV.

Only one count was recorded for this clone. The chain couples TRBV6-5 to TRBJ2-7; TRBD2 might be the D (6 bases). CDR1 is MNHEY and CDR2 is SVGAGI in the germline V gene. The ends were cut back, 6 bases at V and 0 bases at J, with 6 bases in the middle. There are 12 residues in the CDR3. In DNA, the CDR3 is TGTGCCAGCAGGGGGGGCTCCTACGAGCAGTACTTC. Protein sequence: CASRGGSYEQYF.

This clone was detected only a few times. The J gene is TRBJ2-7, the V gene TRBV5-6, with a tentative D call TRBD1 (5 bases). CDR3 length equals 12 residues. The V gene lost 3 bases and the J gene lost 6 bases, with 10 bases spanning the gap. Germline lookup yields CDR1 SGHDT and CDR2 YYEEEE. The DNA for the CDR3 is TGTGCCAGCAGCTCTTCAGGGTTCGAGCAGTACTTC. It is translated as CASSSSGFEQYF.

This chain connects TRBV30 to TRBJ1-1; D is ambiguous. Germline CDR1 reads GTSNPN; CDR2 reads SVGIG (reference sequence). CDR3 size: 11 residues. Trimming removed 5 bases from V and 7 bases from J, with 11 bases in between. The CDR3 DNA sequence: TGTGCCTGGGTTGCTCCCAGTGAAGCTTTCTTT. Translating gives CAWVAPSEAFF.

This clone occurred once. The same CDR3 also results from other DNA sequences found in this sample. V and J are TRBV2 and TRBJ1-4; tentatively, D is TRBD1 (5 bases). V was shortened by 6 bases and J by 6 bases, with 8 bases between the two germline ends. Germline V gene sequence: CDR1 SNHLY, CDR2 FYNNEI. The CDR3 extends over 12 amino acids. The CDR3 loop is CASRQGYEKLFF. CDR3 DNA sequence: TGTGCCAGCAGGCAGGGCTATGAAAAACTGTTTTTT.

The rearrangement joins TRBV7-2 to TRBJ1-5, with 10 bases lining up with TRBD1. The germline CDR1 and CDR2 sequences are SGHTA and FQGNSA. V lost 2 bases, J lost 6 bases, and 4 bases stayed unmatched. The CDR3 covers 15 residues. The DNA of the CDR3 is TGTGCCAGCAGCTTAATGACAGGGGGCCTTCAGCCCCAGCATTTT. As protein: CASSLMTGGLQPQHF.

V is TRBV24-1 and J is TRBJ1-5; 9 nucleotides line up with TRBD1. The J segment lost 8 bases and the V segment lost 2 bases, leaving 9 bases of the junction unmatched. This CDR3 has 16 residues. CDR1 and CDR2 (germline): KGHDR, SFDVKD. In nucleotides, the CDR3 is TGTGCCACCAGTGATTCCGGGACAGGGTTGTTAAAGCCCCAGCATTTT. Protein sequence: CATSDSGTGLLKPQHF.

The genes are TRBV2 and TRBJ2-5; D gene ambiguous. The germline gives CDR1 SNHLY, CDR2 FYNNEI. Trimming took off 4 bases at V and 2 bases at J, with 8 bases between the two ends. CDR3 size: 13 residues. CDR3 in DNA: TGTGCCAGCAGTGCGCAGCGACAAGAGACCCAGTACTTC. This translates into CASSAQRQETQYF.

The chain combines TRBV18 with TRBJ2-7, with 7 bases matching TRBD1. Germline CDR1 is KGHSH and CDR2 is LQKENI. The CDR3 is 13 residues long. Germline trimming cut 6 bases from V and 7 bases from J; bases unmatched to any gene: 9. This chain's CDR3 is CASSLYRGWEQYF. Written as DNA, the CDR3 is TGTGCCAGCTCGCTATACAGGGGATGGGAGCAGTACTTC.

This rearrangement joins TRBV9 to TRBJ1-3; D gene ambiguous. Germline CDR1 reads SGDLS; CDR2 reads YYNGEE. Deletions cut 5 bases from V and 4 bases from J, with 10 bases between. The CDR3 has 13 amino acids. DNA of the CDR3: TGTGCCAGCAGGGCGGATTCAGGAAACACCATATATTTT. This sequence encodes CASRADSGNTIYF.

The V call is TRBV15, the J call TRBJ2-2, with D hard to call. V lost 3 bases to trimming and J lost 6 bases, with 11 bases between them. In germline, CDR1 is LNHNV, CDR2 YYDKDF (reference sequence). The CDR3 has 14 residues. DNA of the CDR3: TGTGCCACCAGCAGGAGCCTCGCGTCCGGGGAGCTGTTTTTT. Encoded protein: CATSRSLASGELFF.

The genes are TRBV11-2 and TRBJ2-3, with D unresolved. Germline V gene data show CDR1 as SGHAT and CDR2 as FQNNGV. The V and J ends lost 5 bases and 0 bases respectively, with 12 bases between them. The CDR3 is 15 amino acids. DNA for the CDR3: TGTGCCAGCAGCGAATACCACCGGAGCACAGATACGCAGTATTTT. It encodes CASSEYHRSTDTQYF.

CDR3 DNA: TGTGCCAGCAACCCTAGGCCTAGCGGGGGTCATGGCGAGCAGTACTTC. Protein: CASNPRPSGGHGEQYF. The gene calls are TRBV6-2 or TRBV6-3 and TRBJ2-7; 10 bases are shared with TRBD2. The CDR3 sequence is 16 residues long. V lost 7 bases and J lost 6; bases outside the gene matches: 15. Germline assignment: CDR1 MNHEY and CDR2 SVGEGT.

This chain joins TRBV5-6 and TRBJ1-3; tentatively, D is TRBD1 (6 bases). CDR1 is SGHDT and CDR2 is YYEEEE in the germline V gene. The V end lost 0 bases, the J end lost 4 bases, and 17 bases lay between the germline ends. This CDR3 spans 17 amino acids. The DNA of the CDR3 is TGTGCCAGCAGCTTGGGGCACAGGGACGATGCCGGAAACACCATATATTTT. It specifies CASSLGHRDDAGNTIYF.

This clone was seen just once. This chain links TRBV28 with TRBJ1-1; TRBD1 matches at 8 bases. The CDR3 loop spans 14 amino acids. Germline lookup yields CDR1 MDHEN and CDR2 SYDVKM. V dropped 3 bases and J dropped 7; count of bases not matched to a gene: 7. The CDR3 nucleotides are TGTGCCAGCAGTTTTGGCCAGGGGGCCGATGAAGCTTTCTTT. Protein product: CASSFGQGADEAFF.